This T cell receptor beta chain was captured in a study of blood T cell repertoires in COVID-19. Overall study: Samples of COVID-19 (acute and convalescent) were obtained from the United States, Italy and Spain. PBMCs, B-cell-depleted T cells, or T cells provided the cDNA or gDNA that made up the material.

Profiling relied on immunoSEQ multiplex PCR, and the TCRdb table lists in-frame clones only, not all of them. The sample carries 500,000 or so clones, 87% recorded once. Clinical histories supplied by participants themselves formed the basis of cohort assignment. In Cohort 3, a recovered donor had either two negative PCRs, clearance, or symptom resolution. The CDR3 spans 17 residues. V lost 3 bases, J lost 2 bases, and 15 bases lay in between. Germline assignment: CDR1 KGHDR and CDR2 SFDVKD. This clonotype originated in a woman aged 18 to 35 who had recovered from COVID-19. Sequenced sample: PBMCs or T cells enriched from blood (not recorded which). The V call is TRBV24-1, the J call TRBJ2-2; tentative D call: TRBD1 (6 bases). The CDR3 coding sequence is TGTGCCACCAGTGATAGGACAGCAACTTATAACACCGGGGAGCTGTTTTTT. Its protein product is CATSDRTATYNTGELFF.